Below are 10 T cell receptor beta chains sequenced from a single sample in a study of vaccination and CD4 T cells after COVID-19. These receptors lack a known antigen. Documented treatment: roughly 11-day PBMC culture with coronavirus spike peptide pools or control peptides (ViraFEST assay). The Oncomine TCR Beta short-read assay was applied to DNA of cultured CD4+ T cells. TCRdb passed the PCR reads through MiXCR, listing each CDR3 protein once. Of more than 13,000 distinct CDR3 sequences in the sample, under 25% were seen once. The sample was cultured CD4+ T cells from blood. The receptors were sampled from a human donor with COVID-19.

The CDR3 DNA reads TGCAGCGTTGCAAGGGGCCACGAGCAGTACTTC. Translating gives CSVARGHEQYF. The chain has TRBV29-1 and TRBJ2-7; maybe TRBD1 (5 bases). Trimming stripped 4 bases from V and 5 bases from J, with 9 bases between. Looked up from germline, CDR1 is SQVTM and CDR2 is ANQGSEA. The CDR3 is 11 residues long.

This clonotype rates as medium-sized. This chain joins TRBV27 and TRBJ1-2; maybe TRBD1 (5 bases). Trimming pared 6 bases from V and 5 bases from J, leaving 16 bases between. In germline, CDR1 is MNHEY, CDR2 SMNVEV (reference sequence). The CDR3 is 14 amino acids. CDR3 in amino acids: CASSPNRNQYGYTF. The DNA for the CDR3 is TGTGCCAGCAGCCCCAACAGGAACCAGTATGGCTACACCTTC.

This clonotype came up a few times. V and J are TRBV7-2 and TRBJ2-5; 9 bases align to TRBD1. CDR1 is SGHTA, CDR2 FQGNSA, per germline. The CDR3 is 16 residues long. The J segment lost 5 bases and the V segment lost 5 bases, leaving 12 bases of the junction unmatched. The CDR3 protein is CASSSTGGGGGETQYF. In nucleotides, the CDR3 is TGTGCCAGCAGCAGCACAGGGGGCGGGGGAGGGGAGACCCAGTACTTC.

This clonotype turned up a few times. The chain uses TRBV28 and TRBJ1-1; 7 bases are a match to TRBD1. This CDR3 contains 13 residues. CDR1 is MDHEN, CDR2 SYDVKM, per germline. V was clipped by 6 bases and J by 7 bases; unmatched bases: 8. DNA for the CDR3: TGTGCCAGCAGCGGAGGCAGGGGGATTGAAGCTTTCTTT. Translating it yields CASSGGRGIEAFF.

This chain connects TRBV2 to TRBJ2-5; a possible D gene is TRBD2 (6 bases). V dropped 8 bases and J dropped 8 bases, with 24 bases sitting between them. Germline V gene data show CDR1 as SNHLY and CDR2 as FYNNEI. The CDR3 consists of 15 residues. The CDR3 is CASAPLIGTPGTQYF. CDR3 DNA: TGTGCCAGCGCACCTCTCATAGGGACTCCCGGTACCCAGTACTTC.

The chain is built from TRBV2 and TRBJ2-7; perhaps D is TRBD1 or TRBD2 (5 bases each). The tail of the sequence fits TRBJ2-1 better, so the J call may be wrong. Germline V CDR1 and CDR2: SNHLY, FYNNEI. CDR3 length: 17 amino acids. This CDR3 is CASGQVVRGVLSYEQFF. CDR3 DNA: TGTGCCAGCGGCCAAGTTGTGAGAGGGGTACTCTCCTACGAGCAGTTCTTC.

In its sample, this clonotype was seen once. The V gene is TRBV5-1, the J gene TRBJ1-1; 9 bases fit TRBD1. Germline CDR1 is SGHRS and CDR2 is YFSETQ. V was pared by 4 bases and J by 4 bases, with 2 bases of the junction left unmatched. The CDR3 runs to 13 residues. Here the CDR3 DNA reads TGCGCCAGCAGCCCGGACAGGGGCACTGAAGCTTTCTTT. Its protein is CASSPDRGTEAFF.

The J gene is TRBJ1-1, the V gene TRBV11-2; no reliable D call. Germline V gene lookup returns CDR1 SGHAT and CDR2 FQNNGV. Trimming left V 0 bases short and J 1 base short, with 6 bases between. The CDR3 contains 14 residues. CDR3 in DNA: TGTGCCAGCAGCTTAGAGACCCGGAACACTGAAGCTTTCTTT. It encodes CASSLETRNTEAFF.

The genes are TRBV19 and TRBJ2-4; a possible D gene is TRBD2 (6 bases). Germline assignment: CDR1 LNHDA and CDR2 SQIVND (reference sequence). V was shortened by 7 bases and J by 0 bases, with 19 bases between the two germline ends. The CDR3 spans 17 residues. The CDR3 region has the DNA TGTGCCAGTACCCCCGAGGCGGGAAGACTAGCCAAAAACATTCAGTACTTC. Protein: CASTPEAGRLAKNIQYF.

The chain carries TRBV28 and TRBJ1-2; weak D call: TRBD1 (5 bases). This CDR3 is built from 12 residues. CDR1 is MDHEN, CDR2 SYDVKM, per germline. The V and J ends lost 8 bases and 4 bases respectively, with 11 bases between them. In DNA form, the CDR3 reads TGTGCCAGCCTCAGGGATAGCTATGGCTACACCTTC. Encoded protein: CASLRDSYGYTF.